Listed below are T cell receptor beta chains from one sample, sequenced in a study of OX40 agonist ivuxolimab in advanced cancers. Data came from immunoSEQ multiplex PCR; TCRdb stores just in-frame clones and leaves some out. The table shows roughly 60,000 clones, with around 84% occurring only once. Sequencing used CD4+ or CD8+ T cells sorted from blood, obtained in a trial of the OX40 agonist ivuxolimab. Receptors originate from an adult with an advanced solid tumor such as melanoma, head and neck, liver or kidney cancer. Both conserved end residues are part of each CDR3. A D gene is named only where the DNA matches it firmly. Rows may omit the clone size; those that give it use once, few, many or a size class.

>TRBV5-6|TRBJ2-5|TRBD2|-
TGTGCCAGCAGCTTTAGTATACTAGCGGGAGGAGAGGGTGAGACCCAGTACTTC
CASSFSILAGGEGETQYF
>TRBV11-2|TRBJ2-5|-|-
TGTGCCAGCAGCTTTGAGGCAGAAGAGACCCAGTACTTC
CASSFEAEETQYF
>TRBV7-2|TRBJ1-1|TRBD1|few
TGTGCCAGCAGCACGGACAGGGTGGGTAGAGCTTTCTTT
CASSTDRVGRAFF
>TRBV20-1|TRBJ2-7|-|once
TGCAGTGCTAGGAATGGTTACGAGCAGTACTTC
CSARNGYEQYF
>TRBV4-2|TRBJ1-2|-|-
TGTGCCAGCAGCCCCCGGGGGGGTGACTATGGCTACACCTTC
CASSPRGGDYGYTF
>TRBV5-4|TRBJ1-1|-|once
TGTGCCAGCAGCACCCCAGGGAACACTGAAGCTTTCTTT
CASSTPGNTEAFF
>TRBV19|TRBJ2-1|TRBD2|few
TGTGCCAGTAGTCTACGGACTAGCGGGGGATACAATGAGCAGTTCTTC
CASSLRTSGGYNEQFF
>TRBV4-1|TRBJ2-7|-|-
TGCGCCAGCAGCCAAGATGGGACATCGGCCTACGAGCAGTACTTC
CASSQDGTSAYEQYF
>TRBV28|TRBJ2-1|-|-
TGTGCCAGCAGGGGGATGGTTTCGCGGTACAATGAGCAGTTCTTC
CASRGMVSRYNEQFF
>TRBV6-1|TRBJ2-1|-|few
TGTGCCAGCAGTGAGGTCAGGGGTAATGAGCAGTTCTTC
CASSEVRGNEQFF
>TRBV21-1|TRBJ1-1|-|-
TGTGCCAGCACCAGGACGAACACTGAAGCTTTCTTT
CASTRTNTEAFF
>TRBV10-1|TRBJ2-7|-|few
TGCGCCAGCAGTGCCTCCAGGACAGAAAGGCAGTACTTC
CASSASRTERQYF
>TRBV30|TRBJ2-5|TRBD2|-
TGTGCCTGGAGCTCTACTCGGGGGGTTAAGACCCAGTACTTC
CAWSSTRGVKTQYF
>TRBV2|TRBJ2-1|-|once
TGTGCCAGCAGTCTTTCCGCCAACAATGAGCAGTTCTTC
CASSLSANNEQFF
>TRBV5-6|TRBJ1-1|-|-
TGTGCCAGCAGCTTGTTCGGGACTGAAGCTTTCTTT
CASSLFGTEAFF
>TRBV30|TRBJ2-6|-|-
TGTGCCTGGAGTTCACACTCTGGGGCCAACGTCCTGACTTTC
CAWSSHSGANVLTF
>TRBV29-1|TRBJ2-5|TRBD1|-
TGCAGCGTTGGAACAGGGGGCTGGGAGACCCAGTACTTC
CSVGTGGWETQYF
>TRBV10-3|TRBJ2-5|-|-
TGTGCCATCACGCGGGACCAAAGGGAGACCCAGTACTTC
CAITRDQRETQYF
>TRBV5-1|TRBJ2-7|-|-
TGCGCCAGCAGCTTGGAGGACGGGGCGGCCTACGAGCAGTACTTC
CASSLEDGAAYEQYF
>TRBV19|TRBJ2-7|TRBD1|-
TGTGCCAGCGCCACCGGGACAGGCTTGGGGGAGCAGTACTTC
CASATGTGLGEQYF
>TRBV5-4|TRBJ2-2|-|-
TGTGCCAGCAGCTTAGTTCAGGGAGCCGGGGAGCTGTTTTTT
CASSLVQGAGELFF
>TRBV5-1|TRBJ1-2|-|-
TGCGCCAGCAGCTTGGAGGGAGCCGGGTTGGGCTACACCTTC
CASSLEGAGLGYTF
>TRBV11-3|TRBJ2-1|-|once
TGTGCCAGCAGCTCCGGGGAAGGGGCCTGGGATGAGCAGTTCTTC
CASSSGEGAWDEQFF
>TRBV7-8|TRBJ2-5|-|-
TGTGCCAGCAGCTTAAGGGGCCGACAGTTCGAAGAGACCCAGTACTTC
CASSLRGRQFEETQYF
>TRBV10-3|TRBJ2-1|-|-
TGTGCCATCAGTGAGTTTAGGACGGGCAATGAGCAGTTCTTC
CAISEFRTGNEQFF
>TRBV2|TRBJ1-3|-|many
TGTGCCAGCAGTGACTGGGGCCTCTCTGGAAACACCATATATTTT
CASSDWGLSGNTIYF
>TRBV5-1|TRBJ2-7|-|-
TGCGCCAGCAGCTTGACTGGACAAGACAGCGGATGGAAGGGCTACGAGCAGTACTTC
CASSLTGQDSGWKGYEQYF
>TRBV11-3|TRBJ2-7|TRBD1|-
TGTGCCAGCAGCTCGGACAGGGGATCCTACGAGCAGTACTTC
CASSSDRGSYEQYF
>TRBV30|TRBJ1-1|TRBD1|few
TGTGCCTGGAGTGGAAAACAGGGGACGGCTGACACTGAAGCTTTCTTT
CAWSGKQGTADTEAFF
>TRBV7-8|TRBJ2-3|TRBD1|-
TGTGCCAGCAGTCTTAGGCCCGGGACAGGGACGGCAGATACGCAGTATTTT
CASSLRPGTGTADTQYF
>TRBV6-1|TRBJ1-4|-|-
TGTGCCAGCAGTGAAGGCCTTAATGAAAAACTGTTTTTT
CASSEGLNEKLFF
>TRBV28|TRBJ1-2|-|-
TGTGCCAGCAAGGAACGTAACTATGGCTACACCTTC
CASKERNYGYTF
>TRBV10-3|TRBJ1-2|-|-
TGTGCCATCAGTGATCAGGGGACGCTTGGCTACACCTTC
CAISDQGTLGYTF
>TRBV6-1|TRBJ1-2|TRBD1|medium-sized
TGTGCCAGCAGCACCGGGACAGGTGGCTATGGCTACACCTTC
CASSTGTGGYGYTF
>TRBV4-1|TRBJ1-2|TRBD1|-
TGCGCCAGCAGCCTCAGGGACAGGGACTATGGCTACACCTTC
CASSLRDRDYGYTF
>TRBV5-1|TRBJ2-1|TRBD2|-
TGCGCCAGCAGGTGGACTAGCGGGAGCTCCTACAATGAGCAGTTCTTC
CASRWTSGSSYNEQFF
>TRBV7-2|TRBJ2-7|-|medium-sized
TGTGCCAGCAGCCCATCGGTCCAGAACTACGAGCAGTACTTC
CASSPSVQNYEQYF
>TRBV28|TRBJ2-7|TRBD2|-
TGTGCCAGCAGTTCTAACATCTATAGACCGACTAGCGGGGACTACGAGCAGTACTTC
CASSSNIYRPTSGDYEQYF
>TRBV5-4|TRBJ1-2|-|-
TGTGCCAGCAGCGCGCGACAGAGCTACACCTTC
CASSARQSYTF
>TRBV6-1|TRBJ1-2|-|-
TGTGCCAGCAGTGAAGCGAACAGGGCCCAAAACTATGGCTACACCTTC
CASSEANRAQNYGYTF
>TRBV18|TRBJ1-3|-|-
TGTGCCAGCTCACCAGAAGGTATCTCTGGAAACACCATATATTTT
CASSPEGISGNTIYF
>TRBV7-9|TRBJ2-1|TRBD1|-
TGTGCCAGCAGCCTAGGACAGGGGGCTTACAATGAGCAGTTCTTC
CASSLGQGAYNEQFF
>TRBV9|TRBJ1-1|TRBD1|-
TGTGCCAGCAGCGTAGACAGGGGTGGCACTGAAGCTTTCTTT
CASSVDRGGTEAFF
>TRBV4-1|TRBJ2-7|TRBD1|once
TGCGCCAGCAGCCAACGGGACAGGTCCTACGAGCAGTACTTC
CASSQRDRSYEQYF